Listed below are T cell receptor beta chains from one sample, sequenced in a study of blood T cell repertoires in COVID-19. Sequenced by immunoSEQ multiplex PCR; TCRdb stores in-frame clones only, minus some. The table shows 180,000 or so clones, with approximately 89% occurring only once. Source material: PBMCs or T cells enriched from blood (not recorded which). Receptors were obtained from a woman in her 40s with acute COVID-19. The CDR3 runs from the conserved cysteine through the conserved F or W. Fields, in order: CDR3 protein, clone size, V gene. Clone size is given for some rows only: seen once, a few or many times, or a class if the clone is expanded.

cdr3_aa: CASSPWGTYNTEAFF; clone_size: .; v_call: TRBV28
cdr3_aa: CASSLGAGSYNEQFF; clone_size: .; v_call: TRBV7-2
cdr3_aa: CASSLRAGLSETQYF; clone_size: .; v_call: TRBV5-1
cdr3_aa: CASRPLGGEFKETQYF; clone_size: .; v_call: TRBV28
cdr3_aa: CASRTSPDRNTEAFF; clone_size: once; v_call: TRBV5-4
cdr3_aa: CASSPDRPTNEKLFF; clone_size: .; v_call: TRBV5-1
cdr3_aa: CASSLLRSQNEKLFF; clone_size: .; v_call: TRBV27
cdr3_aa: CSVDGRGSGSYEQYF; clone_size: .; v_call: TRBV29-1
cdr3_aa: CASSQTSGGAETQYF; clone_size: .; v_call: TRBV4-1
cdr3_aa: CASSLQGAGEQFF; clone_size: .; v_call: TRBV19
cdr3_aa: CASSTSGGGFYEQYF; clone_size: .; v_call: TRBV13
cdr3_aa: CASSLESSGSSDTQYF; clone_size: .; v_call: TRBV5-1
cdr3_aa: CASSFHGGSGEQYF; clone_size: .; v_call: TRBV5-4
cdr3_aa: CASSLSPGQVSYTF; clone_size: .; v_call: TRBV28
cdr3_aa: CASSFTGSYNSPLHF; clone_size: .; v_call: TRBV28
cdr3_aa: CAWSGTGLPYEQYF; clone_size: .; v_call: TRBV30
cdr3_aa: CASSLGQGNQPQHF; clone_size: .; v_call: TRBV18
cdr3_aa: CASSERPSGGKEGELFF; clone_size: once; v_call: TRBV6-1
cdr3_aa: CASSLVEGAEAFF; clone_size: .; v_call: TRBV12-3/TRBV12-4
cdr3_aa: CASSSNRGWNEDTGELFF; clone_size: few; v_call: TRBV28
cdr3_aa: CATSDTRGGRPYEQYF; clone_size: .; v_call: TRBV24-1
cdr3_aa: CASSLSQGAYNEQFF; clone_size: .; v_call: TRBV5-1
cdr3_aa: CASSSRTGANSPLHF; clone_size: few; v_call: TRBV7-8
cdr3_aa: CASSQEYQMASYEQYF; clone_size: .; v_call: TRBV4-2
cdr3_aa: CASSLSRGENEKLFF; clone_size: once; v_call: TRBV27
cdr3_aa: CASRWTSGNSYNEQFF; clone_size: .; v_call: TRBV5-1
cdr3_aa: CATSRKGTAGEKLFF; clone_size: .; v_call: TRBV15
cdr3_aa: CASSLGGANEKLFF; clone_size: few; v_call: TRBV7-9
cdr3_aa: CASSPNGQGVPQHF; clone_size: .; v_call: TRBV18
cdr3_aa: CASSGQPLSWDGYTF; clone_size: .; v_call: TRBV6-6
cdr3_aa: CASSQDTGSYNEQFF; clone_size: few; v_call: TRBV4-3
cdr3_aa: CASSTRTKASGGSPQYF; clone_size: .; v_call: TRBV19
cdr3_aa: CATSRGAGRTEAFF; clone_size: .; v_call: TRBV15
cdr3_aa: CASSSRGGETQYF; clone_size: once; v_call: TRBV7-2
cdr3_aa: CAWSVGSSSYEQYF; clone_size: .; v_call: TRBV30
cdr3_aa: CASSSYRDRATYEQYF; clone_size: .; v_call: TRBV7-8
cdr3_aa: CASSPRTGGGFGSYNEQFF; clone_size: .; v_call: TRBV5-1
cdr3_aa: CASSLAAGGLYEQYF; clone_size: .; v_call: TRBV7-2
cdr3_aa: CASSQGQGEENEQFF; clone_size: once; v_call: TRBV3-1/TRBV3-2
cdr3_aa: CASSRARRGDTQYF; clone_size: once; v_call: TRBV2
cdr3_aa: CASSLGLAGVYEQYF; clone_size: .; v_call: TRBV5-4
cdr3_aa: CASSLGGPSEKLFF; clone_size: once; v_call: TRBV5-1
cdr3_aa: CASSQDQDGRGVYNEQFF; clone_size: .; v_call: TRBV3-1/TRBV3-2
cdr3_aa: CASSTGRVSPIYEQYF; clone_size: .; v_call: TRBV6-2/TRBV6-3
cdr3_aa: CASRRDRNTGELFF; clone_size: .; v_call: TRBV27
cdr3_aa: CASSAAGATYNEQFF; clone_size: .; v_call: TRBV28
cdr3_aa: CASNRGFSYNEQFF; clone_size: once; v_call: TRBV2
cdr3_aa: CASSSPPGRYEQYF; clone_size: .; v_call: TRBV13
cdr3_aa: CASSLIQGTNEKLFF; clone_size: once; v_call: TRBV5-5
cdr3_aa: CSASSGTTYTDTQYF; clone_size: .; v_call: TRBV20-1
cdr3_aa: CASSLAQGPRSYQETQYF; clone_size: .; v_call: TRBV5-1
cdr3_aa: CASRRLAGGSYNEQFF; clone_size: once; v_call: TRBV27
cdr3_aa: CASDSDRGRPYNQPQHF; clone_size: .; v_call: TRBV3-1/TRBV3-2
cdr3_aa: CASSLRTGSTDTQYF; clone_size: .; v_call: TRBV11-3
cdr3_aa: CASTIDSSYEQYF; clone_size: .; v_call: TRBV2
cdr3_aa: CASSYRQGVTNEQFF; clone_size: .; v_call: TRBV6-2/TRBV6-3
cdr3_aa: CASSPAARSGSSYNEQFF; clone_size: .; v_call: TRBV3-1/TRBV3-2
cdr3_aa: CASSDPGQQETQYF; clone_size: .; v_call: TRBV5-6
cdr3_aa: CATSVIAGGEETQYF; clone_size: .; v_call: TRBV24-1